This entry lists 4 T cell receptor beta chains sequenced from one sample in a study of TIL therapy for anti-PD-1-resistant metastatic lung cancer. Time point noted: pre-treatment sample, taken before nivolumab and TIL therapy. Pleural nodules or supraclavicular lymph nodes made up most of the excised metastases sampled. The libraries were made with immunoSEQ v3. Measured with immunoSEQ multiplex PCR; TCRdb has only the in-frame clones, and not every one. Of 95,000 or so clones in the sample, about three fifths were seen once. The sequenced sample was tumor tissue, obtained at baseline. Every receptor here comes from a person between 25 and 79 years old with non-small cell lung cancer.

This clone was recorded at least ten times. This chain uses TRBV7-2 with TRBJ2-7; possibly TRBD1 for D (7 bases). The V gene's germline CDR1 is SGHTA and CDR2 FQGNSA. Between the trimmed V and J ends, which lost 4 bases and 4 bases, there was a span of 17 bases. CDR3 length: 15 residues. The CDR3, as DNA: TGTGCCAGCAGCTCCGGGGCGGGACAGCGATACGAGCAGTACTTC. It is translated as CASSSGAGQRYEQYF.

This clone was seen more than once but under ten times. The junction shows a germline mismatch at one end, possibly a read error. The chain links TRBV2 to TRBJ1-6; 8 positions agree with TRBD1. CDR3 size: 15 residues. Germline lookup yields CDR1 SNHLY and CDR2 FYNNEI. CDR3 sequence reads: CASREGQGGNSPLHF. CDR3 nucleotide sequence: TGTGCCAGCAGAGAAGGACAGGGAGGGAATTCACCCCTCCACTTT.

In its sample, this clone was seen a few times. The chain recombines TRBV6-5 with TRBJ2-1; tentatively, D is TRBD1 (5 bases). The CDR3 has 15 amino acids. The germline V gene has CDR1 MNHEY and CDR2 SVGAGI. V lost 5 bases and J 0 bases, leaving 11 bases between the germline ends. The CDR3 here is CASSPSTASYNEQFF. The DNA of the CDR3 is TGTGCCAGCAGTCCCTCGACAGCCTCCTACAATGAGCAGTTCTTC.

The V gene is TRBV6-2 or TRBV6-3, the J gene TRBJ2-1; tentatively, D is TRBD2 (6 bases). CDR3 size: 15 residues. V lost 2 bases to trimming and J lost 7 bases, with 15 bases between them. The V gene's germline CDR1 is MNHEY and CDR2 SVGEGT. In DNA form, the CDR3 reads TGTGCCAGCAGTTACGGGGGTGTCGGGGGAAATGAGCAGTTCTTC. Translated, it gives CASSYGGVGGNEQFF.